The entry below describes one TCR beta chain. Its target is unknown. The record originates from a study of cytomegalovirus exposure and HLA in healthy donors. Study outcomes and limitations: As confirmed in vitro, a few CMV-associated chains were specific for CMV antigens. A likely sequencing artifact accounted for one observed cluster of highly shared sequence variants. As a later analysis revealed, most CMV-associated TCR beta chains appeared HLA-restricted.

Nominal health characterized the donors when sampled, though unrecorded immune exposures were likely. PCR used 60 Vbeta primers and 13 Jbeta primers. TCRdb's copy holds only in-frame clones and misses some; the assay was immunoSEQ multiplex PCR. The table has 180,000 or so clones, roughly three quarters seen once. Sequencing was carried out using PBMCs. This sequence originates from a male donor in good health and CMV-seronegative.

CDR3 DNA sequence: TGTGCCAGCAGCGTAGAAGATGCCTATAGCACAGATACGCAGTATTTT. Amino acids: CASSVEDAYSTDTQYF. This chain joins TRBV9 and TRBJ2-3; D is undetermined. CDR1 is SGDLS and CDR2 is YYNGEE in the germline V gene. V lost 0 bases to trimming and J lost 0 bases, with 11 bases between them. CDR3 length: 16 amino acids.